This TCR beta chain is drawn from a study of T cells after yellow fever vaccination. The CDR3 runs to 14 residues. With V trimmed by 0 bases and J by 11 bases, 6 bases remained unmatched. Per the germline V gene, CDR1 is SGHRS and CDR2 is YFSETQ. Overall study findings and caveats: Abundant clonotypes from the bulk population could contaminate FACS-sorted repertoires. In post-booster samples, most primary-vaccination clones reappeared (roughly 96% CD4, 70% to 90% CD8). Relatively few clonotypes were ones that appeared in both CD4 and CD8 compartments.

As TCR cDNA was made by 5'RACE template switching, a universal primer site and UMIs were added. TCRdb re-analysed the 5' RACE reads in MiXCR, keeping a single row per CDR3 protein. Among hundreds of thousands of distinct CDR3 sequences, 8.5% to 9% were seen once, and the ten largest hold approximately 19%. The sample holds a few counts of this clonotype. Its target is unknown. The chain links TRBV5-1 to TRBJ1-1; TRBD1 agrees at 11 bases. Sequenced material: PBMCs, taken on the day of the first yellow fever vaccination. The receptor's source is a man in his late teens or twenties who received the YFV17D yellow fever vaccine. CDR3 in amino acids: CASSLGTGGVGAFF. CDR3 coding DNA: TGCGCCAGCAGCTTGGGGACAGGGGGCGTAGGTGCTTTCTTT.